The T cell receptor beta chain under discussion was sequenced for a study of blood T cell repertoires in COVID-19. As for the study in general: In each case, the material was cDNA or gDNA derived from T cells, B-cell-depleted T cells, or PBMCs.

Adults between roughly 18 and 90 years of age took part from approximately 24 US areas. Per the original data handling: Reference gene primer amplification yielded estimated nucleated cell counts. Sequenced by immunoSEQ multiplex PCR; TCRdb stores in-frame clones only, minus some. The V and J calls and the clone size are those of that table, but D and trimming were determined from the DNA. The table records about 240,000 clones, 70% to 90% of them present only once. Germline values: CDR1 LNHDA, CDR2 SQIVND (reference sequence). There are 17 residues in the CDR3. V was trimmed by 1 base and J by 3 bases, leaving 18 bases between them.

The sequence came from a woman in her forties with acute COVID-19. The chain uses TRBV19 and TRBJ1-1, with D perhaps matching TRBD1 (6 bases). What was sequenced was PBMCs or T cells enriched from blood (not recorded which). The CDR3 sequence is CASSIGGAGVRYTEAFF. The DNA of the CDR3 is TGTGCCAGTAGTATAGGGGGAGCAGGGGTCCGTTACACTGAAGCTTTCTTT.